Each of the 3 T cell receptor beta chains below was sequenced from the same sample in a study of cytomegalovirus exposure and HLA in healthy donors. The PCR made use of 60 Vbeta and 13 Jbeta primers. TCRdb's table, derived via immunoSEQ multiplex PCR, lists solely in-frame clones and lacks some. Here the sample spans 170,000 or so clones, approximately 80% being singletons. The sequencing input was PBMCs. Receptors originate from a woman between 50 and 59 years old in good health and CMV-seropositive.

The genes are TRBV7-2 and TRBJ2-3, with TRBD2 as a possible D gene (5 bases). This CDR3 comprises 15 residues. V lost 2 bases and J lost 1, with 10 bases in between. Germline V gene sequence: CDR1 SGHTA, CDR2 FQGNSA. The CDR3 here is CASSLSGLRTDTQYF. The CDR3 region has the DNA TGTGCCAGCAGCTTATCCGGACTTCGCACAGATACGCAGTATTTT.

The CDR3 nucleotides read TGTGCCTGGAGTTGGAAGCAGGGCGGCTACACCTTC. It encodes CAWSWKQGGYTF. The gene calls are TRBV30 and TRBJ1-2; TRBD1 might be the D (5 bases). The germline V gene encodes CDR1 GTSNPN and CDR2 SVGIG (reference sequence). V shed 2 bases and J shed 8 bases, with 12 bases lying between them. The CDR3 runs to 12 residues.

The chain employs TRBV28 and TRBJ1-1; the D gene is possibly TRBD1 (6 bases). Trimming took 6 bases from V and 10 from J, leaving 18 bases between them. The CDR3 is 13 residues long. Germline V CDR1 and CDR2: MDHEN, SYDVKM. CDR3 nucleotide sequence: TGTGCCAGCAGACCCCCAGGGGTAAAAGGAGCTTTCTTT. Amino acids: CASRPPGVKGAFF.